By proportion, the clone carrying this T cell receptor beta chain is medium-sized. Profiling relied on immunoSEQ multiplex PCR, and the TCRdb table lists in-frame clones only, not all of them. The table lists about 17,000 clones, under 45% of them singletons. The CDR3 sequence is 15 residues long. V was clipped by 6 bases and J by 4 bases; unmatched bases: 9. Per germline, CDR1 KGHSH and CDR2 LQKENI. This entry is derived from a study of graft-versus-host responses after intestinal transplantation. Findings and caveats of the study: GvH clones turned up in recipient marrow; some had shown up first in ileum or blood.

Plating of roughly 200,000 CFSE-labeled responder cells was done together with roughly 200,000 irradiated, violet-dye-labeled stimulator cells. CD4 and CD8 responders that proliferated in the reaction were FACS-sorted. Sequenced material: alloreactive CD8+ T cells from a mixed lymphocyte reaction culture, taken before intestinal transplant. Subset denoted: CFSE-low proliferating T cells sorted from roughly 6-day pre-transplant mixed lymphocyte reaction (GvH or HvG direction). The receptor was isolated from a human patient who received an intestinal transplant. This chain uses TRBV18 with TRBJ2-7; 10 bases line up with TRBD1. CDR3 bases: TGTGCCAGCTCTCGTAAGGGGACAGGGGATTACGAGCAGTACTTC. The encoded protein is CASSRKGTGDYEQYF.